Following are 11 T cell receptor beta chains from one sample sequenced in a study of CD8 T cells in ankylosing spondylitis (dated by TCRdb to 2017 to 2019). Libraries were constructed by 5' RACE. Sequencing instrument: Illumina HiSeq 2500. In TCRdb, the public reads were trimmed at Q25 with fastp and aligned with MiXCR, with productive beta chains retained. Rows are unified per CDR3 protein, each entry keeping the most common DNA and genes. The sample table lists some 140,000 distinct CDR3 sequences, more than 7% of them with a count of one. Clones ranked in the top ten supply 6% to 9.5% of the sample. Specimen: synovial fluid, either unsorted or a sorted T cell fraction (not recorded which). These receptors were obtained from a male donor with ankylosing spondylitis.

The genes are TRBV5-1 and TRBJ1-4; TRBD1 matches at 7 bases. Trimming took 4 bases from V and 2 from J; bases not matched to a gene: 8. Germline V lookup: CDR1 SGHRS, CDR2 YFSETQ. The CDR3 sequence is 16 residues long. CDR3 in amino acids: CASSENPRGTNEKLFF. Written as DNA, the CDR3 is TGCGCCAGCAGCGAAAATCCCAGGGGGACTAATGAAAAACTGTTTTTT.

This clonotype was seen a handful of times. The rearrangement joins TRBV20-1 to TRBJ2-7; 8 bases are shared with TRBD2. V was pared by 3 bases and J by 7 bases, with 14 bases of the junction left unmatched. Per germline, CDR1 DFQATT and CDR2 SNEGSKA (reference sequence). The CDR3 sequence is 15 residues long. The DNA of the CDR3 is TGCAGTGCTAGGAACCCGGGACTAGGTCGAGTTGAGCAGTACTTC. Amino acids: CSARNPGLGRVEQYF.

This chain links TRBV4-2 with TRBJ2-3, with 7 positions matching TRBD2. This CDR3 has 14 residues. V was clipped by 3 bases and J by 3 bases; unmatched bases: 3. Germline lookup yields CDR1 LGHNA and CDR2 YNFKEQ. The chain's CDR3 is CASSQRGLTDTQYF. CDR3 nucleotides: TGTGCCAGCAGCCAGCGGGGGTTAACAGATACGCAGTATTTT.

Only a few counts were recorded for this clonotype. The rearrangement joins TRBV4-1 to TRBJ2-1, with TRBD2 matching over 7 bases. With 5 bases clipped from V and 0 bases from J, the junction kept 4 bases outside the gene matches. CDR1 is MGHRA, CDR2 YSYEKL, per germline. This CDR3 has 15 amino acids. CDR3: CASSGEGSSYNEQFF. The CDR3 nucleotides read TGCGCCAGCAGCGGGGAGGGGAGCTCCTACAATGAGCAGTTCTTC.

This clonotype was counted between two and nine times. The rearrangement links TRBV4-2 to TRBJ1-4, with 9 bases that match TRBD1. Germline CDR1 reads LGHNA; CDR2 reads YNFKEQ. The CDR3 spans 16 residues. Losses at the gene ends were 3 bases for V and 0 bases for J; bases not matched to a gene: 2. CDR3: CASSQTGGATNEKLFF. As DNA, the CDR3 is TGTGCCAGCAGCCAGACAGGGGGTGCAACTAATGAAAAACTGTTTTTT.

This clonotype was detected many times. V usage is TRBV6-5 and J usage is TRBJ2-1, with TRBD2 matching 8 bases. This CDR3 spans 15 amino acids. Looked up from germline, CDR1 is MNHEY and CDR2 is SVGAGI. Trimming cost V 0 bases and J 8 bases; bases outside gene matches: 6. The CDR3 spells CASSYSSGSWYEQFF. The CDR3 DNA reads TGTGCCAGCAGTTACTCCAGCGGGAGTTGGTATGAGCAGTTCTTC.

This clonotype was seen repeatedly, ten times or more. The chain joins TRBV29-1 to TRBJ1-2; 11 bases map to TRBD1. With 5 bases clipped from V and 2 bases from J, the junction kept 7 bases outside the gene matches. Germline assignment: CDR1 SQVTM and CDR2 ANQGSEA. The CDR3 totals 15 residues. For the CDR3, the DNA is TGCAGCGTTTCCGGGACAGGGGGGTCGAACTATGGCTACACCTTC. It encodes CSVSGTGGSNYGYTF.

This clonotype was detected many times. This rearrangement joins TRBV7-6 to TRBJ2-3; a weak D match, TRBD1 (7 bases). From germline, CDR1 is SGHVS and CDR2 FNYEAQ. The CDR3 runs 17 residues. Trimming left V 5 bases short and J 1 base short, with 19 bases between. CDR3: CASSPAQGGLGTDTQYF. Written as DNA, the CDR3 is TGTGCCAGCAGCCCAGCCCAGGGGGGCCTGGGCACAGATACGCAGTATTTT.

Many counts were recorded for this clonotype. The chain recombines TRBV20-1 with TRBJ1-2; D might be TRBD1 (6 bases). CDR1 DFQATT and CDR2 SNEGSKA come from the germline V gene (reference sequence). V lost 3 bases and J 8 bases, leaving 22 bases between the germline ends. The CDR3 runs to 15 residues. This chain's CDR3 is CSAREQGSGTYGYTF. The CDR3 DNA is TGCAGTGCTAGGGAACAGGGTTCAGGGACCTACGGCTACACCTTC.

This clonotype was seen at least ten times. V is TRBV5-1 and J is TRBJ2-3, with 8 bases identical to TRBD1. This CDR3 is 15 amino acids long. V was clipped by 4 bases and J by 2 bases; unmatched bases: 6. Germline loops: CDR1 SGHRS, CDR2 YFSETQ. Here the CDR3 DNA reads TGCGCCAGCAGCCGGACAGGGAGATCCACAGATACGCAGTATTTT. Encoded protein: CASSRTGRSTDTQYF.

V usage is TRBV5-1 and J usage is TRBJ2-3, with 8 bases lining up with TRBD2. The V segment lost 0 bases and the J segment 0 bases; nucleotides outside the gene matches: 9. CDR3 length equals 18 residues. Per the germline V gene, CDR1 is SGHRS and CDR2 is YFSETQ. CDR3 residues: CASSLVPPASGSTDTQYF. The DNA of the CDR3 is TGCGCCAGCAGCTTGGTCCCCCCGGCTAGCGGGAGCACAGATACGCAGTATTTT.